Below are 20 T cell receptor beta chains sequenced from a single sample in a study of blood T cell repertoires in COVID-19. Sequencing used immunoSEQ multiplex PCR; TCRdb keeps in-frame clones, though not all of them. Seen here are 310,000 or so clones, just over 90% observed once, and the top ten hold about 2%. Input material: peripheral blood. The receptors here all came from a woman aged 30 to 39 with COVID-19, enrolled during active disease.

The chain links TRBV21-1 to TRBJ2-1; TRBD2, the table's D call, lacks a check against the DNA. TRBV21-1 is tagged as a pseudogene. The CDR3 covers 18 residues. As DNA, the CDR3 is TGTGCCAGCAGTGAACTTTCCGGGGGACTAGCGGCCCCCAATGAGCAGTTCTTC. This translates into CASSELSGGLAAPNEQFF.

The J gene is TRBJ2-2, the V gene TRBV15; TRBD2 matches 11 bases. The CDR3 is 16 residues long. Germline V gene data show CDR1 as LNHNV and CDR2 as YYDKDF (reference sequence). With 2 bases clipped from V and 1 base from J, the junction kept 0 bases outside the gene matches. The CDR3 spells CATSRLAGGNTGELFF. CDR3 in DNA: TGTGCCACCAGCAGACTAGCGGGAGGGAACACCGGGGAGCTGTTTTTT.

J is TRBJ1-1 and V is TRBV11-1; D is ambiguous. Per the germline V gene, CDR1 is SGHAT and CDR2 is FQDESV (reference sequence). The CDR3 totals 15 residues. Trimming stripped 2 bases from V and 7 bases from J, with 17 bases between. Here the CDR3 DNA reads TGTGCCAGCAGCTTACTCGAGTTGGGCACCGGTGAAGCTTTCTTT. Protein sequence: CASSLLELGTGEAFF.

The rearrangement joins TRBV2 to TRBJ2-7, with 10 bases matching TRBD1. V lost 7 bases to trimming and J lost 5 bases; unmatched junction nucleotides: 5. Germline CDR1 SNHLY, CDR2 FYNNEI. This CDR3 comprises 13 residues. The DNA of the CDR3 is TGTGCCAGCATAAGGGACAGGGGCGACGAGCAGTACTTC. Protein: CASIRDRGDEQYF. Full variable domain (outside the CDR3, taken from reference TRBV2 and TRBJ2-7): EPEVTQTPSHQVTQMGQEVILRCVPISNHLYFYWYRQILGQKVEFLVSFYNNEISEKSEIFDDQFSVERPDGSNFTLKIRSTKLEDSAMYFCASIRDRGDEQYFGPGTRLTVT.

The sample holds one count of this clone. The V call is TRBV18, the J call TRBJ2-1; 10 bases are a match to TRBD2. This CDR3 spans 17 amino acids. Germline V gene data show CDR1 as KGHSH and CDR2 as LQKENI. The trim removed 2 bases at V and 3 bases at J, leaving 7 bases unmatched. CDR3 nucleotides: TGTGCCAGCTCACCAGGAAGCGGGAGGGGTGGCTACAATGAGCAGTTCTTC. Translating gives CASSPGSGRGGYNEQFF. Full variable domain (missing parts from reference TRBV18 and TRBJ2-1): NAGVMQNPRHLVRRRGQEARLRCSPMKGHSHVYWYRQLPEEGLKFMVYLQKENIIDESGMPKERFSAEFPKEGPSILRIQQVVRGDSAAYFCASSPGSGRGGYNEQFFGPGTRLTVL.

The CDR3 bases are TGTGCCAGCAGCCCTAGCGGGAGTTCCCACGAGCAGTACTTC. Protein sequence: CASSPSGSSHEQYF. The chain combines TRBV7-2 with TRBJ2-7, with 10 bases fitting TRBD2. The V gene end was trimmed by 5 bases and the J gene end by 5 bases; junction bases not matched to a gene: 6. CDR3 length: 14 residues. Germline V gene lookup returns CDR1 SGHTA and CDR2 FQGNSA.

The rearrangement links TRBV5-1 to TRBJ1-3; D is unresolved. Looked up from germline, CDR1 is SGHRS and CDR2 is YFSETQ. This CDR3 region has 15 residues. V was shortened by 5 bases and J by 8 bases, with 20 bases between the two germline ends. The CDR3 DNA sequence: TGCGCCAGCAGTCTCTCGGGATTGGAGGAGTACACCATATATTTT. Protein: CASSLSGLEEYTIYF. Using reference TRBV5-1 and TRBJ1-3 for the parts outside the CDR3, the full variable domain is KAGVTQTPRYLIKTRGQQVTLSCSPISGHRSVSWYQQTPGQGLQFLFEYFSETQRNKGNFPGRFSGRQFSNSRSEMNVSTLELGDSALYLCASSLSGLEEYTIYFGEGSWLTVV.

This clone occurred once. The V and J genes are TRBV5-3 and TRBJ2-7; TRBD2 agrees at 7 bases. TRBV5-3 is an ORF for which the function is uncertain. The junction had 17 bases not matched to a gene; V was cut back by 10 bases and J by 4 bases. The length of the CDR3 is 15 residues. The CDR3 spells CAPLGWLADPYEQYF. The CDR3 bases are TGTGCCCCCCTCGGCTGGCTAGCGGACCCTTACGAGCAGTACTTC.

This clone was recorded only once. The V call is TRBV23-1, the J call TRBJ1-2; 9 nucleotides match TRBD1. TRBV23-1 belongs to the ORF category, with a function that is uncertain. The CDR3 is 18 amino acids. V dropped 2 bases and J dropped 0; count of bases not matched to a gene: 10. The CDR3 region has the DNA TGCGCCAGCAGTCAACCCACCGGGACAGGGTTAGCTAACTATGGCTACACCTTC. Protein product: CASSQPTGTGLANYGYTF.

The chain is built from TRBV11-3 and TRBJ1-1; 7 nucleotides match TRBD1. Looked up from germline, CDR1 is SGHNT and CDR2 is YENEEA. The junction had 7 bases not matched to a gene; V was cut back by 5 bases and J by 1 base. The length of the CDR3 is 15 residues. This chain's CDR3 is CASSHSGTENTEAFF. The CDR3 DNA follows: TGTGCCAGCAGCCACTCCGGGACAGAGAACACTGAAGCTTTCTTT.

V usage is TRBV7-9 and J usage is TRBJ2-1; TRBD1 agrees at 7 bases. The junction had 12 bases not matched to a gene; V was cut back by 1 base and J by 3 bases. The CDR3 totals 18 residues. Germline CDR1 and CDR2: SEHNR and FQNEAQ (reference sequence). The chain's CDR3 is CASSLGVSGTEYYNEQFF. CDR3 sequence (DNA): TGTGCCAGCAGCTTAGGTGTCTCTGGGACAGAGTACTACAATGAGCAGTTCTTC.

The gene calls are TRBV7-9 and TRBJ2-5; 8 nucleotides match TRBD1. Germline trimming cut 5 bases from V and 1 base from J; bases unmatched to any gene: 3. The CDR3 loop spans 14 amino acids. Germline V gives CDR1 SEHNR, CDR2 FQNEAQ (reference sequence). CDR3 sequence reads: CASSAGTGQETQYF. CDR3 DNA: TGTGCCAGCAGCGCCGGGACAGGCCAAGAGACCCAGTACTTC.

The chain links TRBV18 to TRBJ1-5, with TRBD1 identical over 7 bases. The junction had 3 bases not matched to a gene; V was cut back by 5 bases and J by 2 bases. Germline CDR1 reads KGHSH; CDR2 reads LQKENI. The CDR3 is made up of 14 amino acids. The CDR3 region has the DNA TGTGCCAGCTCATTCGACAGGGGCAATCAGCCCCAGCATTTT. Its translation: CASSFDRGNQPQHF.

This chain connects TRBV7-8 to TRBJ1-2; 8 positions agree with TRBD1. CDR1 and CDR2 (germline): SGHVS, FQNEAQ. Losses at the gene ends were 3 bases for V and 4 bases for J; bases not matched to a gene: 10. The CDR3 totals 16 residues. The CDR3 reads CASSLGAGGGSYGYTF. For the CDR3, the DNA is TGTGCCAGCAGCTTGGGGGCAGGGGGCGGTAGCTATGGCTACACCTTC. The whole variable domain, filled in from reference TRBV7-8 and TRBJ1-2, reads GAGVSQSPRYKVAKRGQDVALRCDPISGHVSLFWYQQALGQGPEFLTYFQNEAQLDKSGLPSDRFFAERPEGSVSTLKIQRTQQEDSAVYLCASSLGAGGGSYGYTFGSGTRLTVV.

The chain has TRBV20-1 and TRBJ1-2; no firm D call. The CDR3 is 13 amino acids. V lost 3 bases to trimming and J lost 4 bases, with 12 bases between them. CDR1 DFQATT and CDR2 SNEGSKA come from the germline V gene (reference sequence). The CDR3 protein is CSASSGMSYGYTF. In DNA, the CDR3 is TGCAGTGCTAGTTCGGGGATGAGCTATGGCTACACCTTC.

The rearrangement joins TRBV7-2 to TRBJ1-5; possibly TRBD1 for D (5 bases). V was shortened by 5 bases and J by 9 bases, with 14 bases between the two germline ends. The CDR3 totals 13 residues. Germline V gene data show CDR1 as SGHTA and CDR2 as FQGNSA. This CDR3 reads CASSRNIRGPQHF. CDR3 in DNA: TGTGCCAGCAGCCGAAATATAAGGGGGCCCCAGCATTTT.

This clone has just one count. The chain couples TRBV27 to TRBJ2-1; 9 positions match TRBD2. The V segment lost 2 bases and the J segment 9 bases; nucleotides outside the gene matches: 26. The CDR3 is made up of 21 amino acids. The germline CDR1 and CDR2 sequences are MNHEY and SMNVEV (reference sequence). The chain's CDR3 is CASSLIEASGIPRGVTTEQFF. The CDR3 nucleotides are TGTGCCAGCAGTTTAATTGAGGCTAGCGGGATTCCAAGGGGGGTAACAACTGAGCAGTTCTTC.

The chain carries TRBV24-1 and TRBJ1-5; 7 bases are shared with TRBD1. The CDR3 totals 13 residues. V gave up 9 bases and J gave up 6 bases; unmatched junction bases: 7. The V gene's germline CDR1 is KGHDR and CDR2 SFDVKD. CDR3 coding DNA: TGTGCCACCTCAGGAGGGGGCGGTCAGCCCCAGCATTTT. Its protein is CATSGGGGQPQHF.

The V and J genes are TRBV15 and TRBJ1-5; a possible D gene is TRBD1 (6 bases). CDR1 and CDR2 from the germline V gene are LNHNV and YYDKDF (reference sequence). The CDR3 has 15 amino acids. The V end was cut by 1 base, the J end by 8 bases, with 15 bases between. The CDR3 protein is CATSRGGLLGEPQHF. The CDR3 DNA reads TGTGCCACCAGCAGAGGGGGGCTTCTGGGGGAGCCCCAGCATTTT.

The chain recombines TRBV4-2 with TRBJ2-3, with 8 positions matching TRBD2. CDR3 length: 15 residues. The germline CDR1 and CDR2 sequences are LGHNA and YNFKEQ. V lost 4 bases and J lost 4; bases outside the gene matches: 7. CDR3 in DNA: TGTGCCAGCAGCCTTAAGCGGGAGCTGCCAGATACGCAGTATTTT. It translates to CASSLKRELPDTQYF.